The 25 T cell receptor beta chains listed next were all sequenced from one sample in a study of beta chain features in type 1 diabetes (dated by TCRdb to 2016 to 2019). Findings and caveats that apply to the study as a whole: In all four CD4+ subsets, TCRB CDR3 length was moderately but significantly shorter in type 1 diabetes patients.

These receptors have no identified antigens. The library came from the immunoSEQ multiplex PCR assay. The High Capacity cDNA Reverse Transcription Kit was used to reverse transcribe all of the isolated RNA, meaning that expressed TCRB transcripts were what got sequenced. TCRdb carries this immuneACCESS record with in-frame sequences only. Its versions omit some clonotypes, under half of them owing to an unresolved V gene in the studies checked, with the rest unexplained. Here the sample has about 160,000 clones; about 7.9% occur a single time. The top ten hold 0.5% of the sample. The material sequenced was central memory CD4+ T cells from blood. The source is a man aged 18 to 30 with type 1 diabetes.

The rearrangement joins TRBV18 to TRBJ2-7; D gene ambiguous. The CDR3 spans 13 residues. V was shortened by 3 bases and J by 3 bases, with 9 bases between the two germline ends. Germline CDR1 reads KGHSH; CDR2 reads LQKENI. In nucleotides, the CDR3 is TGTGCCAGCTCACCGAGCGTCAGCTACGAGCAGTACTTC. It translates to CASSPSVSYEQYF.

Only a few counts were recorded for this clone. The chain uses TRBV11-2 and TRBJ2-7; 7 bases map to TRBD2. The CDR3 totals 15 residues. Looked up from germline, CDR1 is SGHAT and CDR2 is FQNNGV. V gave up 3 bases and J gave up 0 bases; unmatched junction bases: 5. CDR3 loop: CASSFQRGPSYEQYF. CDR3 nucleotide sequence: TGTGCCAGCAGCTTCCAGCGGGGCCCCTCCTACGAGCAGTACTTC.

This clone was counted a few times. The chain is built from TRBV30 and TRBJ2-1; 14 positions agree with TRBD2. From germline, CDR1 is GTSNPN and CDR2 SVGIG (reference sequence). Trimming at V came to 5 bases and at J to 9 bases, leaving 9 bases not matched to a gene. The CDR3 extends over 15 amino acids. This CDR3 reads CAWGQGLAGVGEQFF. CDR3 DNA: TGTGCCTGGGGTCAGGGACTAGCGGGAGTAGGTGAGCAGTTCTTC.

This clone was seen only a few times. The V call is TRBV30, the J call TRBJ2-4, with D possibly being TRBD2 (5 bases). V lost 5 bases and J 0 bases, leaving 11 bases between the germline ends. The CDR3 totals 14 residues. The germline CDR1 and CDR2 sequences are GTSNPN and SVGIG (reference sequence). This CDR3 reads CAWDHGIAKNIQYF. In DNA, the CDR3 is TGTGCCTGGGACCACGGGATAGCCAAAAACATTCAGTACTTC.

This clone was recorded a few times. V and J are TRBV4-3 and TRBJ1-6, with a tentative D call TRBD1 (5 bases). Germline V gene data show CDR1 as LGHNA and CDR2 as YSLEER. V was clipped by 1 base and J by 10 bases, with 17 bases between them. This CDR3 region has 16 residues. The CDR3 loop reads CASSQALGRVYSPLHF. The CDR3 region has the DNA TGCGCCAGCAGCCAAGCTTTGGGCAGGGTGTACTCACCCCTCCACTTT.

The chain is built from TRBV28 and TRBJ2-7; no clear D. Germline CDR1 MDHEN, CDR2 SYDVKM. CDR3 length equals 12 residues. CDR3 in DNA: TGTGCGACCGCAGGCCGCCCGCACGAGCAGTACTTC. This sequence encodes CATAGRPHEQYF.

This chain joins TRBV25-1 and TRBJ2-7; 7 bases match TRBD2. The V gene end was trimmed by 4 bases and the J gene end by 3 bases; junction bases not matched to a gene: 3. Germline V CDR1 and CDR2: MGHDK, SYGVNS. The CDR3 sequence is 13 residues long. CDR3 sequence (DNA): TGTGCCAGCAGTGCCGGGGGGTTCTACGAGCAGTACTTC. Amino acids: CASSAGGFYEQYF.

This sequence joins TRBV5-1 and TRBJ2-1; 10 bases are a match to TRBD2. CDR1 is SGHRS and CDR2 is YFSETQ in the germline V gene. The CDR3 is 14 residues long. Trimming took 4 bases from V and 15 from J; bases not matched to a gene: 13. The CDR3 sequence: CASSTGLADTGGFF. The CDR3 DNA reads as TGCGCCAGCAGCACCGGACTAGCGGACACCGGTGGGTTCTTC.

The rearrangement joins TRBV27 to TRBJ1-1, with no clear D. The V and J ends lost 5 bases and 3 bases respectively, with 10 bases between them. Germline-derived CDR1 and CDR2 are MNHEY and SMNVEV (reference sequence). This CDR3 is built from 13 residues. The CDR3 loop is CASSVRRDTEAFF. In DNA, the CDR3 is TGTGCCAGCAGTGTACGGAGGGACACTGAAGCTTTCTTT.

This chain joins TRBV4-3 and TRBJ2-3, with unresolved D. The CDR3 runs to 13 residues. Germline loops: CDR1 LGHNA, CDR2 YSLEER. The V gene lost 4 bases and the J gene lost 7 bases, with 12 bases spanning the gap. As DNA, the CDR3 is TGCGCCAGCAGCCCAGAGATTGACAATACGCAGTATTTT. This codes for CASSPEIDNTQYF.

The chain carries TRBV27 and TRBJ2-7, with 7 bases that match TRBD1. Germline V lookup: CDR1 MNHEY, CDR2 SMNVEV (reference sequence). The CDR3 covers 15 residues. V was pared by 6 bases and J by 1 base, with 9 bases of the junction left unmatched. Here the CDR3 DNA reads TGTGCCAGCAGATCCTTGGACAGGCGTTCCTACGAGCAGTACTTC. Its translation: CASRSLDRRSYEQYF.

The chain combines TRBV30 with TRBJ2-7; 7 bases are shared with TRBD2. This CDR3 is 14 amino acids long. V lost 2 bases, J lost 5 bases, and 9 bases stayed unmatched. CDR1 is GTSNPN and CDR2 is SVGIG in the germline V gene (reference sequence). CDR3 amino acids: CAWSPGGGADEQYF. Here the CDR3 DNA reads TGTGCCTGGAGTCCGGGGGGAGGGGCGGACGAGCAGTACTTC.

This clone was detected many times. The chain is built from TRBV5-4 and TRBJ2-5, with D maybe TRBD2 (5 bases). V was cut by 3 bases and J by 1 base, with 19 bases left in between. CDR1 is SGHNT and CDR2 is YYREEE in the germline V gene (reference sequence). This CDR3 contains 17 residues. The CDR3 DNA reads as TGTGCCAGCAGCTCCATCATAAGCCTAGCAGGCCAAGAGACCCAGTACTTC. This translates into CASSSIISLAGQETQYF.

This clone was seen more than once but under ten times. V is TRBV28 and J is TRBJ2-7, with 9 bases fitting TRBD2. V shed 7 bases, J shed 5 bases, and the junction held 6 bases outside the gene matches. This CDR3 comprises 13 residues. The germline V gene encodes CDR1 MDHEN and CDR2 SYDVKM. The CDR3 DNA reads TGTGCCAGCACTGGACTAGCGACCCACGAGCAGTACTTC. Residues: CASTGLATHEQYF.

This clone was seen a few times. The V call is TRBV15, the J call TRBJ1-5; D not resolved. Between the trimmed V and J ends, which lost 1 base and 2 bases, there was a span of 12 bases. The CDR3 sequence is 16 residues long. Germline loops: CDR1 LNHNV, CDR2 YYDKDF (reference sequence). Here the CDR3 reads CATSRGLLWGNQPQHF. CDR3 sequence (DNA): TGTGCCACCAGCAGAGGACTGTTGTGGGGCAATCAGCCCCAGCATTTT. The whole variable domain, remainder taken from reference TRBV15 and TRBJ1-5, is DAMVIQNPRYQVTQFGKPVTLSCSQTLNHNVMYWYQQKSSQAPKLLFHYYDKDFNNEADTPDNFQSRRPNTSFCFLDIRSPGLGDTAMYLCATSRGLLWGNQPQHFGDGTRLSIL.

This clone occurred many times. The DNA for the CDR3 is TGTGCCAGCAGCCAAAACCAGGGGACGAGCTACACCTTC. This sequence encodes CASSQNQGTSYTF. This rearrangement joins TRBV28 to TRBJ1-2, with D perhaps matching TRBD1 (6 bases). Trimming cost V 6 bases and J 9 bases, with 17 bases left between them. The germline V gene encodes CDR1 MDHEN and CDR2 SYDVKM. The CDR3 spans 13 residues.

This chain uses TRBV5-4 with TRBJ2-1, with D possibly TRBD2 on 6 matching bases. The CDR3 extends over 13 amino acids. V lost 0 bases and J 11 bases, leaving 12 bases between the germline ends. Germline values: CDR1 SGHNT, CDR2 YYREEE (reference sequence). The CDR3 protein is CASSLEWDSKQFF. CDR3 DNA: TGTGCCAGCAGCTTGGAGTGGGACTCGAAGCAGTTCTTC.

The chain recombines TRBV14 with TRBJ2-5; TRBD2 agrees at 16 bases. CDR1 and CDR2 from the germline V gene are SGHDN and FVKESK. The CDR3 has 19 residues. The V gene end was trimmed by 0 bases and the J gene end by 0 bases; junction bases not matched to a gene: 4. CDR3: CASSQDRGTSGRDQETQYF. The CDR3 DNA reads TGTGCCAGCAGCCAAGACAGGGGGACTAGCGGGAGGGACCAAGAGACCCAGTACTTC.

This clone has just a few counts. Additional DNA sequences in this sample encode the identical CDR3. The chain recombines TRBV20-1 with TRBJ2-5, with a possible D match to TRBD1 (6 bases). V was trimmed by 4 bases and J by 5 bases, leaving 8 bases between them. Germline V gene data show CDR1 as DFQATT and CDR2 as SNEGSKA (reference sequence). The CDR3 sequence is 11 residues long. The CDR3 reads CSAIRGETQYF. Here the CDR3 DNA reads TGCAGTGCTATAAGGGGGGAGACCCAGTACTTC.

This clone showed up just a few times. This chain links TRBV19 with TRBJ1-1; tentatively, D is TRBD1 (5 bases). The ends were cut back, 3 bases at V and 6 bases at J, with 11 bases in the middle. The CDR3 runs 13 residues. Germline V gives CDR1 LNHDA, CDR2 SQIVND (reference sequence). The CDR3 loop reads CASSMRRDSEAFF. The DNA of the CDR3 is TGTGCCAGTAGTATGAGGAGGGACTCTGAAGCTTTCTTT.

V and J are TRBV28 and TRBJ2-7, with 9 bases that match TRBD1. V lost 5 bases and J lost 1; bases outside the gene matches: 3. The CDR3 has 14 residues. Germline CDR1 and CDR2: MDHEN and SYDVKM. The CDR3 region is CASSRDRVSYEQYF. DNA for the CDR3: TGTGCCAGCAGTCGGGACAGGGTTTCCTACGAGCAGTACTTC.

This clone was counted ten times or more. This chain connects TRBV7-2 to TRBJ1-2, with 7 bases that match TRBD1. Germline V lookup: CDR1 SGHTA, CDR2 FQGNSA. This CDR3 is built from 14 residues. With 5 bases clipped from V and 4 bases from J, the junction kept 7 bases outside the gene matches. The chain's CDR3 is CASSPQTGTYGYTF. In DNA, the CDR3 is TGTGCCAGCAGCCCCCAGACAGGGACCTATGGCTACACCTTC.

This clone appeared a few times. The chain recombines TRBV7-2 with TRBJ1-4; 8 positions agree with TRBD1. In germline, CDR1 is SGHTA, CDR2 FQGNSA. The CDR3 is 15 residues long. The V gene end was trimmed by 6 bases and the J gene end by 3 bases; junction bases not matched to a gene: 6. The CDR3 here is CASSRGQGANEKLFF. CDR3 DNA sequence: TGTGCCAGCAGTCGTGGACAGGGAGCTAATGAAAAACTGTTTTTT.

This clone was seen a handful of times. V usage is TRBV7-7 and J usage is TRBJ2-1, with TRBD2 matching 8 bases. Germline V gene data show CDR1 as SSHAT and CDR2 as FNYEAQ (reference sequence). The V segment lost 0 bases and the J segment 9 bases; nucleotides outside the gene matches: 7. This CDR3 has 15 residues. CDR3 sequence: CASSLAPRGESEQFF. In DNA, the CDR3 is TGTGCCAGCAGCTTAGCCCCGCGGGGGGAGAGTGAGCAGTTCTTC.

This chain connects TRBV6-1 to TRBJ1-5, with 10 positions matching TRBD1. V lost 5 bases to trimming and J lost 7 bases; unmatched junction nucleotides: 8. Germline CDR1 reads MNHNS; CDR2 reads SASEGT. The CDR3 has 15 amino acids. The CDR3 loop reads CASSRDRGIGQPQHF. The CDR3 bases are TGTGCCAGCAGTCGGGACAGGGGAATCGGACAGCCCCAGCATTTT.